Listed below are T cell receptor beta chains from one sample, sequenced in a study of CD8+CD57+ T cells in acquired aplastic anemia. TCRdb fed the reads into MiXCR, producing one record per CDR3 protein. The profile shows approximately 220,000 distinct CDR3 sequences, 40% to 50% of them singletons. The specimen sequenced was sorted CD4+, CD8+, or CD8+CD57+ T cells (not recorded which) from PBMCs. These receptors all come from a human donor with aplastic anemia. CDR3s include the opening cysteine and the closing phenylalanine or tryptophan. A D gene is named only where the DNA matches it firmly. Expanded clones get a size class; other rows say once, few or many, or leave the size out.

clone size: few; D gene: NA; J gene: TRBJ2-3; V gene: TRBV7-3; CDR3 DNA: TGTGCCAGCAGCGCCCAAAGCACAGATACGCAGTATTTT; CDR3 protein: CASSAQSTDTQYF
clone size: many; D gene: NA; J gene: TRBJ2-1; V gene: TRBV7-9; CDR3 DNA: TGTGCCAGCAGCTTAACCCGGGACCACCATTCCTATGAGCAGTTCTTC; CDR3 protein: CASSLTRDHHSYEQFF
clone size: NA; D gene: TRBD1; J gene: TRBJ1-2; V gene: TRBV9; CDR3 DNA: TGTGCCAGCAGTGAAGCGCTTAGGCAGGGGGACTATGGCTACACCTTC; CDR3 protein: CASSEALRQGDYGYTF
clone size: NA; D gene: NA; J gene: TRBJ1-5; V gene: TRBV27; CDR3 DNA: TGTGCCAGCAGCCTTAGGAGGGGAAAGGATCAGCCCCAGCATTTT; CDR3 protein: CASSLRRGKDQPQHF
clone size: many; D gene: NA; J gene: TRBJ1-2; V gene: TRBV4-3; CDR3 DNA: TGCGCCAGCAGCCAAGAAAGGGGGTCGGGCTATGGCTACACCTTC; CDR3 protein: CASSQERGSGYGYTF
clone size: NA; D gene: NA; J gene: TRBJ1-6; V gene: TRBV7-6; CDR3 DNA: TGTGCCAGCAGCTTAATCTCACCCCTCCACTTT; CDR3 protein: CASSLISPLHF
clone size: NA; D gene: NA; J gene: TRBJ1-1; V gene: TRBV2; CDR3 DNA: TGTGCCAGCAATAAAGAGACGGCCGGCCATGAAGCTTTCTTT; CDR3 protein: CASNKETAGHEAFF
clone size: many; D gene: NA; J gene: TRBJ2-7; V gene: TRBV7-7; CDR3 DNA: TGTGCTAGCAGCTTATTTGACGAGCAGTACTTC; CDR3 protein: CASSLFDEQYF
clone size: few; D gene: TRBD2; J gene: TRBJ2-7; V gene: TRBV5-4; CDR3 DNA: TGTGCCAGCAGCTTTCGTAGCGGGGGGGCCGACGAGCAGTACTTC; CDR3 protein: CASSFRSGGADEQYF
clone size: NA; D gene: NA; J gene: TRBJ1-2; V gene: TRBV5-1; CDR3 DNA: TGCGCCAGCAGCTTGGGCTTTGTGGGTCCTACTAACTATGGCTACACCTTC; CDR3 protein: CASSLGFVGPTNYGYTF
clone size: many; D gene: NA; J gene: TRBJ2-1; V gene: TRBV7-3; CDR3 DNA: TGTGCCAGCAGTCCTAACTCCCGTGAGCAGTTCTTC; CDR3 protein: CASSPNSREQFF
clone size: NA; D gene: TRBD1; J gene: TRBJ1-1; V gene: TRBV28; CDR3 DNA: TGTGCCGAGGGGACAGGGAACACTGAAGCTTTCTTT; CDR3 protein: CAEGTGNTEAFF
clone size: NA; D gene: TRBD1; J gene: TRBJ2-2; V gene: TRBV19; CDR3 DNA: TGTGCCAGTAAAAAGGGGACAGGACTCAACACCGGGGAGCTGTTTTTT; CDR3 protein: CASKKGTGLNTGELFF
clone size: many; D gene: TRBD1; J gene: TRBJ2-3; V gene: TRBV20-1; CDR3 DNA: TGCAGTGCTAGAGACCGTGACAGGGGGCGGGTCACAGATACGCAGTATTTT; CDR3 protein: CSARDRDRGRVTDTQYF
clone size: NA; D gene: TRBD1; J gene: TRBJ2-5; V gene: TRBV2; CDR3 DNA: TGTGCCAGCAGTGGCAACAGGGGTCGGGAGACCCAGTACTTC; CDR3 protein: CASSGNRGRETQYF
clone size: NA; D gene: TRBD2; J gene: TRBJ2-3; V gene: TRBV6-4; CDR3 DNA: TGTGCCAGCAGTGCTAGCGGGGGGGCCACAGATACGCAGTATTTT; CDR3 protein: CASSASGGATDTQYF
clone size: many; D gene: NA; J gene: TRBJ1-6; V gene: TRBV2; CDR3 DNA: TGTGCCAGCAGTGAGGTTCCCAGGAATTCACCCCTCCACTTT; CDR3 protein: CASSEVPRNSPLHF
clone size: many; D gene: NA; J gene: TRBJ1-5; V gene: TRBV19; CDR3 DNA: TGTGCCAGTAGTACAACAGCCAATCAGCCCCAGCATTTT; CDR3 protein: CASSTTANQPQHF
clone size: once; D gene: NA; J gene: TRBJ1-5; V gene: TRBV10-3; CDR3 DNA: TGTGCCAGCAGTTTCGGTCATAGCAATCAGCCCCAGCATTTT; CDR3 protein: CASSFGHSNQPQHF
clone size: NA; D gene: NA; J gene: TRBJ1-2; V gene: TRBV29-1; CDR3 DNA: TGCAGCGTTGAATCGGGGGGGGGTTGGGGCTACACCTTC; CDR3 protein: CSVESGGGWGYTF
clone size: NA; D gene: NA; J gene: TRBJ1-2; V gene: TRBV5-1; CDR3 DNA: TGTGCCAGCAGCTTGGGCAGGGAAGGGGTATTGGGCTATGGCTACACCTTC; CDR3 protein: CASSLGREGVLGYGYTF
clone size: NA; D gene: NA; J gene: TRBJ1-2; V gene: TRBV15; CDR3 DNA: TGTGCCACCAGCAGAGATTTGGGAGGCCAACTATATGGCTACACCTTC; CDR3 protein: CATSRDLGGQLYGYTF
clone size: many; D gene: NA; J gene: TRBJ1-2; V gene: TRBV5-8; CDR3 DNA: TGTGCCAGCACCCCGTATGGCTACACCTTC; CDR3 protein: CASTPYGYTF
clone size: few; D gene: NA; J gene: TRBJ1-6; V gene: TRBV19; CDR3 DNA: TGTGCCAGTAGTATCGGCCACAATTCACCCCTCCACTTT; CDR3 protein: CASSIGHNSPLHF
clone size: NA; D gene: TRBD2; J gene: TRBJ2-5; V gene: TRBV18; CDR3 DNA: TGTGCCAGCTCCCCCTTCGCGGGAGAGCAAGAGACCCAGTACTTC; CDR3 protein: CASSPFAGEQETQYF